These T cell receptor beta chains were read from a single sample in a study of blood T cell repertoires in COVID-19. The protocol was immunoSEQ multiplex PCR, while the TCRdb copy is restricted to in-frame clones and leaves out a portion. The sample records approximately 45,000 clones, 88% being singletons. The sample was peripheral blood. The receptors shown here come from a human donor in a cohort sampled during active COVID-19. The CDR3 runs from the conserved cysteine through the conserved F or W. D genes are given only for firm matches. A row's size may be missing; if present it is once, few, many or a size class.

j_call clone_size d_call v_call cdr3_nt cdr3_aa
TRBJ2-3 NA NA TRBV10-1 TGCGCCAGCAGTGAGGGGTGGCGCGGCTGGAGGAAAGATACGCAGTATTTT CASSEGWRGWRKDTQYF
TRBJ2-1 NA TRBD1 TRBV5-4 TGTGCCAGCAGCTTTCGGACAGGGAGTGTCAATGAGCAGTTCTTC CASSFRTGSVNEQFF
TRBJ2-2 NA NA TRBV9 TGTGCCAGCAGCGTACCCCCACAGGGTCCCGGGGAGCTGTTTTTT CASSVPPQGPGELFF
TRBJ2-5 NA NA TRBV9 TGTGCCAGCAGCCCCTGGCCTGCTAGGCCAGAGACCCAGTACTTC CASSPWPARPETQYF
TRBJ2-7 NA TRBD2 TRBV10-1 TGCGCCAGCAGCCCGGGGGGGGGCGGCGAGCAGTACTTC CASSPGGGGEQYF
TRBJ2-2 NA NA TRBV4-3 TGCGCCAGCAGCCTCCGGTCGGACACCGGGGAGCTGTTTTTT CASSLRSDTGELFF
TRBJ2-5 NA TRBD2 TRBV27 TGTGCCAGCAGTCCCCGGGGGGGCGGTGAGACCCAGTACTTC CASSPRGGGETQYF
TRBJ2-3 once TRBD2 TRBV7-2 TGTGCCAGCAGCTTAGGACTAGCGCACACAGATACGCAGTATTTT CASSLGLAHTDTQYF
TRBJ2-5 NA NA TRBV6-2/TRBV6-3 TGTGCCAGCAGCTCCATGGGTTGGAGACAAGAGACCCAGTACTTC CASSSMGWRQETQYF
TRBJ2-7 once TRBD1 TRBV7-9 TGTGCCAGCAGCGTGGGACAGTTCTACGAGCAGTACTTC CASSVGQFYEQYF
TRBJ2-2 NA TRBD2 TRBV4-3 TGCGCCAGCAGCCCTCATCCGGGACTAGAAAACACCGGGGAGCTGTTTTTT CASSPHPGLENTGELFF
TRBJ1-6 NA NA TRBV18 TGTGCCAGCTCCTATAACACGGAGGGATATAATTCACCCCTCCACTTT CASSYNTEGYNSPLHF
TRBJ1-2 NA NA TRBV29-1 TGCAGCGCAGTAACCGGTAGGGGAGGAGGCTATGGCTACACCTTC CSAVTGRGGGYGYTF
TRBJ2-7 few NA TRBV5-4 TGTGCCAGCAGCTTAGGGGTCAACGAGCAGTACTTC CASSLGVNEQYF
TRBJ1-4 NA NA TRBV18 TGTGCCAGCTCACCACCGACAGCTCTAAGGCATGAAAAACTGTTTTTT CASSPPTALRHEKLFF
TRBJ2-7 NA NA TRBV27 TGTGCCAGCAGTTCGACTGGGACACCGGCCCGCTACGAGCAGTACTTC CASSSTGTPARYEQYF
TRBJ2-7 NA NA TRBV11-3 TGTGCCAGCAGCAGTGGTCAGGAGCAGTACTTC CASSSGQEQYF
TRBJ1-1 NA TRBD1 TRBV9 TGTGCCAGCAGCGGCTCCGGGACAGACGCAGGTGAAGCTTTCTTT CASSGSGTDAGEAFF
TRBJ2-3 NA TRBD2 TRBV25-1 TGTGCCAGCAGCTTTAGCGGGGGGTCTAGCACAGATACGCAGTATTTT CASSFSGGSSTDTQYF
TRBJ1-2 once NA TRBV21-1 TGTGCCAGCAGCAAAGAAGGACAGGGGGAGAACTATGGCTACACCTTC CASSKEGQGENYGYTF
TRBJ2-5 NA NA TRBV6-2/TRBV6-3 TGTGCCAGCAGTTACATCAGGGGATCTTACCAAGAGACCCAGTACTTC CASSYIRGSYQETQYF
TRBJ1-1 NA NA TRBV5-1 TGCGCCAGCAGCTTGGCCACTCGACTGGAGGACACTGAAGCTTTCTTT CASSLATRLEDTEAFF
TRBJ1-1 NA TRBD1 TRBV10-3 TGTGCCATCAGTGGGGGACAGGGATTGAACACTGAAGCTTTCTTT CAISGGQGLNTEAFF
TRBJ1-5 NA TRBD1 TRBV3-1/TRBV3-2 TGTGCCAGCAGCCAAGAAAGGAAGGGGGCGGTTAATCAGCCCCAGCATTTT CASSQERKGAVNQPQHF
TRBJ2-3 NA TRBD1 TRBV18 TGTGCCAGCTCACTAAGGTTACAGGGGAGCACAGATACGCAGTATTTT CASSLRLQGSTDTQYF
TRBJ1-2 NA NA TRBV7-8 TGTGCCATCAAAACAGGGTTTTCGTCCTATGGCTACACCTTC CAIKTGFSSYGYTF
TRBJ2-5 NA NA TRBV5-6 TGTGCCAGCCACCGGGAGGAGACCCAGTACTTC CASHREETQYF
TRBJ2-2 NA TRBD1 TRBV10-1 TGCGCCAGCACTCCCCCCGGGACAGTTTGGTGGGGTTTCACCGGGGAGCTGTTTTTT CASTPPGTVWWGFTGELFF
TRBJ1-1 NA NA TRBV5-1 TGCGCCAGCAGCTTGCCGGGGGAGGGTCAAGACACTGAAGCTTTCTTT CASSLPGEGQDTEAFF
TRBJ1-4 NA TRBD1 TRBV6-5 TGTGCCAGCAGTTACTCGTACGGGACAGGGGGTGAAAAACTGTTTTTT CASSYSYGTGGEKLFF
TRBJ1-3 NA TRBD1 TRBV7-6 TGTGCCAGCCGAAAGACAGGGACGAAGGGAAACACCATATATTTT CASRKTGTKGNTIYF
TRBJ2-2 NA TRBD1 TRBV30 TGTGCCTGGAGTTCACAGGGGGCTCACGGGGAGCTGTTTTTT CAWSSQGAHGELFF
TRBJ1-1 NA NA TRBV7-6 TGTGCCAGCAGCTCGCAGATGAACACTGAAGCTTTCTTT CASSSQMNTEAFF
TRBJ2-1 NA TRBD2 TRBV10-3 TGTGCCATCAGTTCTAGCGGGGGGACGGAGATTTACAATGAGCAGTTCTTC CAISSSGGTEIYNEQFF
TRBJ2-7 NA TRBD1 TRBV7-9 TGTGCCAGCAGCTTACGTGGGGACAGGTCCTACGAGCAGTACTTC CASSLRGDRSYEQYF
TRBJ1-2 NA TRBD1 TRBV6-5 TGTGCCAGCAGTTACTCCGGGACAGGAGGATCAATTGGCTACACCTTC CASSYSGTGGSIGYTF